The subject of this entry is one TCR beta chain. Its cognate antigen is unknown. Profiling relied on immunoSEQ multiplex PCR, and the TCRdb table lists in-frame clones only, not all of them. Here the sample spans some 79,000 clones, 74% being singletons. This entry is derived from a study of vaccination effects on CD4 cells after COVID-19. Prior to sequencing, the ViraFEST assay stimulated PBMC with viral peptide pools, which expanded the antigen-specific CD4+ T cells. Researchers isolated CD4+ T cells once approximately eleven days of culture had elapsed. All vaccine recipients tested negative for nucleocapsid antibodies and had never contracted SARS-CoV-2 infection. About 2 million PBMC per well received about 9.8 IU/ml IL-2 and 8 to 10 ug/ml peptides in culture. In the cultures, half the medium was exchanged for IL-2 medium on days 3 and 7. General study findings and limits: Small numbers of convalescent patients limited the study. It also lacked early post-infection timepoints.

The TCR sequence derives from a human donor who received a COVID-19 vaccine. Sequenced here: CD4+ T cells from PBMCs cultured with HCoV-229E spike peptides, sampled before COVID-19 vaccination.

The CDR3 DNA is TGTGCCAGCAGTTACCTTGGTCCTGAAGCTTTCTTT. Residues: CASSYLGPEAFF. This rearrangement joins TRBV6-2 or TRBV6-3 to TRBJ1-1; unclear D gene. In germline, CDR1 is MNHEY, CDR2 SVGEGT. The CDR3 length is 12 residues. Trimming shortened V by 2 bases and J by 6 bases, and 7 bases separated the two germline ends.